The text below deals with one T cell receptor (beta chain). The CDR3 is 15 amino acids. V dropped 0 bases and J dropped 4 bases, with 11 bases sitting between them. Per germline, CDR1 SGHRS and CDR2 YFSETQ. The age range of participants was 18 to 89 years, with residence in some 25 US areas. Participants' reported clinical history set cohort assignment. The sample is drawn from a study of blood T cell repertoires in COVID-19. Methods used by the authors: Nucleated cell number was recorded as an estimate derived from reference gene primer amplification. Some clones are missing from TCRdb's copy, which holds only in-frame ones; the method was immunoSEQ multiplex PCR. From that table come the V and J calls and clone size; the DNA was used to work out D and trimming. The sample holds a few hundred thousand clones, nearly 90% seen once.

This chain links TRBV5-1 with TRBJ1-3; no clear D gene. Sequencing was carried out using PBMCs or T cells enriched from blood (not recorded which). This clonotype was sampled from a woman aged 25 to 39 who had recovered from COVID-19. In DNA form, the CDR3 reads TGCGCCAGCAGCTTGGCCGTGGCACCCGGAAACACCATATATTTT. Translated, it gives CASSLAVAPGNTIYF.